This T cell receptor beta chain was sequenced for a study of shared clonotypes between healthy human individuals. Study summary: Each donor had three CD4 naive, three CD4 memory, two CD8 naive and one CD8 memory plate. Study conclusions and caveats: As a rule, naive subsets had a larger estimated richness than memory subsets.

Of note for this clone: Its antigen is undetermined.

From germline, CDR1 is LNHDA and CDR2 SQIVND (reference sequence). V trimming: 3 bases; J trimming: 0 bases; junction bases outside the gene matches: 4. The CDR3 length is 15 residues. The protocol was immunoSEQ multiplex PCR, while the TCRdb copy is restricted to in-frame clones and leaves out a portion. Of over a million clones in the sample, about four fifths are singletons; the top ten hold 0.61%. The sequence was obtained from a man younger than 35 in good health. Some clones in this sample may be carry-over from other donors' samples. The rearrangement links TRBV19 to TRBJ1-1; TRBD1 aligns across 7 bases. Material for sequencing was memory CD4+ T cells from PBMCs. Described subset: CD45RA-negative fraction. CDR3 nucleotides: TGTGCCAGTAGTATTGGGGGACAGATGAACACTGAAGCTTTCTTT. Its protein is CASSIGGQMNTEAFF. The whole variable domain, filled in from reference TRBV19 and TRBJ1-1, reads DGGITQSPKYLFRKEGQNVTLSCEQNLNHDAMYWYRQDPGQGLRLIYYSQIVNDFQKGDIAEGYSVSREKKESFPLTVTSAQKNPTAFYLCASSIGGQMNTEAFFGQGTRLTVV.